These 9 T cell receptor beta chains were all obtained from the same sample, sequenced in a study of T cell responses to AZD1222 COVID-19 vaccine. Assay used: immunoSEQ multiplex PCR; TCRdb lists only in-frame clones, some missing. Of 100,000 to 150,000 clones listed, 75% to 95% are singletons. The sample in question was peripheral blood, obtained on day 0 of AZD1222 vaccination. These receptors came from an adult in good health.

CDR3 loop: CAWGGGTTKNEQFF. The CDR3 DNA reads TGTGCCTGGGGGGGCGGGACAACCAAGAATGAGCAGTTCTTC. The chain is built from TRBV30 and TRBJ2-1; D might be TRBD1 or TRBD2, each matching 6 bases. There are 14 residues in the CDR3. Germline V gene lookup returns CDR1 GTSNPN and CDR2 SVGIG (reference sequence). V was shortened by 5 bases and J by 7 bases, with 18 bases between the two germline ends.

V is TRBV2 and J is TRBJ2-2; a weak D match, TRBD1 (6 bases). The CDR3 runs 13 residues. With 6 bases removed from V and 5 bases from J, the gap between germline ends came to 10 bases. Per the germline V gene, CDR1 is SNHLY and CDR2 is FYNNEI. The CDR3 reads CASSRGITGELFF. The CDR3 DNA is TGTGCCAGCAGCAGGGGAATTACCGGGGAGCTGTTTTTT.

The chain links TRBV19 to TRBJ2-1, with 12 nucleotides matching TRBD2. Germline V gene data show CDR1 as LNHDA and CDR2 as SQIVND (reference sequence). CDR3 size: 15 residues. V gave up 10 bases and J gave up 9 bases; unmatched junction bases: 13. CDR3 in DNA: TGTGCCACCCGATCCCGTCTAGCGGGAGGGCCTGAGCAGTTCTTC. It encodes CATRSRLAGGPEQFF.

This clone was seen a handful of times. This chain links TRBV9 with TRBJ1-5; no firm D call. CDR3 length: 14 residues. The ends were cut back, 2 bases at V and 2 bases at J, with 8 bases in the middle. Germline V CDR1 and CDR2: SGDLS, YYNGEE. CDR3 sequence: CASSVGFGNQPQHF. The CDR3 region has the DNA TGTGCCAGCAGCGTTGGCTTCGGCAATCAGCCCCAGCATTTT.

The chain is built from TRBV19 and TRBJ2-7; weak D call: TRBD1 (6 bases). Per germline, CDR1 LNHDA and CDR2 SQIVND (reference sequence). Deletions cut 7 bases from V and 0 bases from J, with 10 bases between. The CDR3 is 13 amino acids. CDR3: CASNRVGSYEQYF. The CDR3 DNA sequence: TGTGCCAGTAACAGGGTTGGCTCCTACGAGCAGTACTTC.

CDR3 nucleotides: TGTGCCAGCAGCTTAAAACCGGAGCCCACAGATACGCAGTATTTT. Protein sequence: CASSLKPEPTDTQYF. The V call is TRBV7-9, the J call TRBJ2-3; D unclear. Trimming stripped 2 bases from V and 2 bases from J, with 11 bases between. Germline CDR1 is SEHNR and CDR2 is FQNEAQ (reference sequence). This CDR3 spans 15 amino acids. Variable domain in full (rest from reference TRBV7-9 and TRBJ2-3): DTGVSQNPRHKITKRGQNVTFRCDPISEHNRLYWYRQTLGQGPEFLTYFQNEAQLEKSRLLSDRFSAERPKGSFSTLEIQRTEQGDSAMYLCASSLKPEPTDTQYFGPGTRLTVL.

About this clone: A read error may account for a junction end that differs from germline. The chain joins TRBV23-1 to TRBJ1-1; weak D call: TRBD1 (5 bases). TRBV23-1 is reported as an ORF; its role is uncertain. The CDR3 runs to 9 residues. The CDR3 loop reads CASSLGAPF. CDR3 coding DNA: TGCGCCAGCAGTCTTGGGGCCCCATTT.

In this sample, this clone turned up a few times. V usage is TRBV6-6 and J usage is TRBJ2-7, with no clear D. Germline CDR1 and CDR2: MNHNY and SVGAGI (reference sequence). The germline V and J ends were trimmed by 5 bases and 2 bases, with 10 bases remaining between them. The CDR3 is 13 residues long. CDR3: CASSPASAYEQYF. The DNA of the CDR3 is TGTGCCAGCAGTCCCGCGTCGGCCTACGAGCAGTACTTC.

V usage is TRBV2 and J usage is TRBJ1-6; maybe TRBD1 (5 bases). The CDR3 sequence is 15 residues long. Germline V CDR1 and CDR2: SNHLY, FYNNEI. V lost 6 bases to trimming and J lost 1 base, with 10 bases between them. CDR3 nucleotide sequence: TGTGCCAGCAGGATCAGGGCGTCCTATAATTCACCCCTCCACTTT. Residues: CASRIRASYNSPLHF.